This T cell receptor beta chain was captured in a study of blood T cell repertoires in COVID-19. Background on the study: The study drew acute and convalescent COVID-19 samples from the United States, Italy and Spain.

Sequenced by immunoSEQ multiplex PCR; TCRdb stores in-frame clones only, minus some. This sample has a few hundred thousand clones, with approximately 80% found just once. The CDR3 consists of 14 residues. From germline, CDR1 is SGDLS and CDR2 YYNGEE. The J segment lost 6 bases and the V segment lost 3 bases, leaving 9 bases of the junction unmatched. The source is a woman between 50 and 59 years old with acute or convalescent COVID-19. Sample: peripheral blood. The rearrangement uses TRBV9 and TRBJ2-7; 7 bases align to TRBD1. The CDR3 sequence: CASSALQGEAEQYF. As DNA, the CDR3 is TGTGCCAGCAGCGCCCTCCAGGGGGAAGCCGAGCAGTACTTC.